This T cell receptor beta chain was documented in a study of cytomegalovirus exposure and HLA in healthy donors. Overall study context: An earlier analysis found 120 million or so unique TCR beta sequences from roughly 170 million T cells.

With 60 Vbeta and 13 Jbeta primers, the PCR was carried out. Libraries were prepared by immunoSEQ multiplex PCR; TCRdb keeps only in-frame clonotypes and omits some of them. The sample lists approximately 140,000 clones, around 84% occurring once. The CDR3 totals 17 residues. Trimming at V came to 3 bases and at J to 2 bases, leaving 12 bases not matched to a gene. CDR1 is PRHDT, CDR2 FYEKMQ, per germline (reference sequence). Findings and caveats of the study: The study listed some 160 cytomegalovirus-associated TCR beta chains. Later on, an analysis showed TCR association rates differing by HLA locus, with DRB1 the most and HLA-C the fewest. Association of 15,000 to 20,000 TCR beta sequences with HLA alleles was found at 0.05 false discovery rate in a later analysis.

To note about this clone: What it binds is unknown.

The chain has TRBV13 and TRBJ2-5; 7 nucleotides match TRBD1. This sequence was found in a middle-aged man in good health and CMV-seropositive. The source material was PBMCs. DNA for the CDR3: TGTGCCAGCAGCTTGAGGCAGGGGGTGGCTAGGCAAGAGACCCAGTACTTC. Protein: CASSLRQGVARQETQYF.